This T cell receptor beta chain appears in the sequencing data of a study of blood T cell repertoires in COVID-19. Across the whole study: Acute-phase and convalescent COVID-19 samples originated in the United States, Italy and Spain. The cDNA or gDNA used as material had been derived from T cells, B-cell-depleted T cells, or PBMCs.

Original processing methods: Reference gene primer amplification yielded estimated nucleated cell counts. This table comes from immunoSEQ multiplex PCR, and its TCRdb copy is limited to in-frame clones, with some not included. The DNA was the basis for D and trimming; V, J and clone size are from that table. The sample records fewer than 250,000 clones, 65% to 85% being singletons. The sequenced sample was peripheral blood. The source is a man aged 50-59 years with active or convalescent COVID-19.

Here the CDR3 reads CASSPHSTGAGAEAFF. The CDR3 nucleotides read TGTGCCAGCAGTCCCCATTCGACAGGGGCGGGGGCTGAAGCTTTCTTT. The gene calls are TRBV27 and TRBJ1-1; 8 bases line up with TRBD1. From germline, CDR1 is MNHEY and CDR2 SMNVEV (reference sequence). CDR3 size: 16 residues. The V segment lost 5 bases and the J segment 6 bases; nucleotides outside the gene matches: 14.